This T cell receptor beta chain comes out of a study of control samples from healthy donors and cancer patients. Trimming cost V 0 bases and J 2 bases, with 10 bases left between them. Germline CDR1 is MGHRA and CDR2 is YSYEKL. The CDR3 loop spans 15 amino acids. Libraries were prepared by immunoSEQ multiplex PCR; TCRdb keeps only in-frame clonotypes and omits some of them. The sample holds 78,000 or so clones, about 90% seen once. V gene TRBV4-1 combines with J gene TRBJ1-2; possibly TRBD1 for D (6 bases). Sequenced sample: blood. This clonotype was sampled from a woman aged 50 to 60 in good health. The CDR3: CASSQETGANYGYTF. In nucleotides, the CDR3 is TGCGCCAGCAGCCAAGAAACGGGGGCCAACTATGGCTACACCTTC.